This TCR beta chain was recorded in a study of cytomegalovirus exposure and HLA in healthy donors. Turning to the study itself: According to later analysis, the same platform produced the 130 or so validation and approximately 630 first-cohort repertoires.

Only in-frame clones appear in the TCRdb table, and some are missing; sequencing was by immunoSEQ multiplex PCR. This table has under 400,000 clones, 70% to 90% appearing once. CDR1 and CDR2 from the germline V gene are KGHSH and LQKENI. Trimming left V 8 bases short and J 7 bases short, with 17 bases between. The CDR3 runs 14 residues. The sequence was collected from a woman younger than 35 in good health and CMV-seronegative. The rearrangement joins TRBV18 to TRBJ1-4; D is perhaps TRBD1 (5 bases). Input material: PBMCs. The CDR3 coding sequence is TGTGCCAGCCGGCCGTTGGGGGGAGGTGAAAAACTGTTTTTT. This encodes CASRPLGGGEKLFF.